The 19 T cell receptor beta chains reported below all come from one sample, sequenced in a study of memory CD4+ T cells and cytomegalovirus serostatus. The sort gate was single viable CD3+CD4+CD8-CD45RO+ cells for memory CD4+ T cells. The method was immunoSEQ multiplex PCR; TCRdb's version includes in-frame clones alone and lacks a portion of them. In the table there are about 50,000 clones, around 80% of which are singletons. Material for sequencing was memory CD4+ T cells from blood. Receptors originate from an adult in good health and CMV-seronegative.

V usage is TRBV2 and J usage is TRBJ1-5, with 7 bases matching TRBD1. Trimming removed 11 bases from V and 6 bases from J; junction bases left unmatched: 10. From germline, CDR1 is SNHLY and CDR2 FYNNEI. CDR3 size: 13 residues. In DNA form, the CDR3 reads TGTGCCTCGACGGGACAGCCCAGTCAGCCCCAGCATTTT. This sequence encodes CASTGQPSQPQHF.

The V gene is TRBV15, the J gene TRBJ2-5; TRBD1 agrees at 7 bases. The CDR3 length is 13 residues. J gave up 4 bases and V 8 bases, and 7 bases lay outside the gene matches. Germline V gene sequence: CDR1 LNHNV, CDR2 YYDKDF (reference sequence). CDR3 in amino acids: CATGPNRGETQYF. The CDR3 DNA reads TGTGCCACCGGCCCGAACAGGGGAGAGACCCAGTACTTC.

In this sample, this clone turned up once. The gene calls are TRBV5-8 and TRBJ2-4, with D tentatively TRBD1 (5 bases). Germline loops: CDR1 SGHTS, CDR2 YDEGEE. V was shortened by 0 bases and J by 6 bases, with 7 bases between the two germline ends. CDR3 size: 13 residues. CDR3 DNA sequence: TGTGCCAGCAGCTTGGCACAGGTAAACATTCAGTACTTC. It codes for CASSLAQVNIQYF.

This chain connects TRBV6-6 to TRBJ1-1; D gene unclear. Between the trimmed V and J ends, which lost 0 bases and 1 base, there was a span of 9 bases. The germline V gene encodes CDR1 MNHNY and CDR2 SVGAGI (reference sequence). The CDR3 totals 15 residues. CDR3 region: CASSYSGSRNTEAFF. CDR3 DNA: TGTGCCAGCAGTTACTCGGGCTCGAGGAACACTGAAGCTTTCTTT.

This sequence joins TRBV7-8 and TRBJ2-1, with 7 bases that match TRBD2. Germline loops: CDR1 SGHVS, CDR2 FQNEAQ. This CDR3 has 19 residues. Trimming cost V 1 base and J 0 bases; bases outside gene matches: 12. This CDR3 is CASSLGRGLTGNSYNEQFF. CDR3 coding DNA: TGTGCCAGCAGCTTAGGGAGGGGACTAACGGGTAACTCCTACAATGAGCAGTTCTTC.

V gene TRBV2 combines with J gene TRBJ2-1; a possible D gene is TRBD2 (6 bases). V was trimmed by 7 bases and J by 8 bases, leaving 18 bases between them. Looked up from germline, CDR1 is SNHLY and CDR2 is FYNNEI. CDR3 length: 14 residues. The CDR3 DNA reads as TGTGCCAGCAACGCCGGGACGCGGGGCGATGAGCAGTTCTTC. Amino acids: CASNAGTRGDEQFF. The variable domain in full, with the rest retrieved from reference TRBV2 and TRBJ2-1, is EPEVTQTPSHQVTQMGQEVILRCVPISNHLYFYWYRQILGQKVEFLVSFYNNEISEKSEIFDDQFSVERPDGSNFTLKIRSTKLEDSAMYFCASNAGTRGDEQFFGPGTRLTVL.

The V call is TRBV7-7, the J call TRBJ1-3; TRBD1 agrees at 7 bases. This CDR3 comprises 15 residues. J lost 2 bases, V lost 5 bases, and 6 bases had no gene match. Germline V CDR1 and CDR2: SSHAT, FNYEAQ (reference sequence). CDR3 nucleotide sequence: TGTGCCAGCAGCGCAGCAGGGGGGCCTGGAAACACCATATATTTT. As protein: CASSAAGGPGNTIYF.

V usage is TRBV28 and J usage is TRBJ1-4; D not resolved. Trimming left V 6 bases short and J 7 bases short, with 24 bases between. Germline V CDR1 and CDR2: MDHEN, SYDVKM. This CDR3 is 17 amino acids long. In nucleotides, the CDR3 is TGTGCCAGCAGCCGGACCCTACCCGATATCCTTATTGAAAAACTGTTTTTT. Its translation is CASSRTLPDILIEKLFF.

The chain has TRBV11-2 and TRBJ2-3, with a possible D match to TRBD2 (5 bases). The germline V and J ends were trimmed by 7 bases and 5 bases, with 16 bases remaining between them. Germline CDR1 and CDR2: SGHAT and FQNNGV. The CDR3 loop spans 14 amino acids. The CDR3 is CASIPGGLIDTQYF. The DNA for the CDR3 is TGTGCCAGCATACCGGGCGGGCTCATAGATACGCAGTATTTT.

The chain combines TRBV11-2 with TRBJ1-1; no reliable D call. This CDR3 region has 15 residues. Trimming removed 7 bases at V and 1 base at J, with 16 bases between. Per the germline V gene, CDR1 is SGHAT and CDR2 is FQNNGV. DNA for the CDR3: TGTGCCAGCACCACAAATGGACTGCAGAACACTGAAGCTTTCTTT. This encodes CASTTNGLQNTEAFF. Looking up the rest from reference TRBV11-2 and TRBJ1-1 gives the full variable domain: EAGVAQSPRYKIIEKRQSVAFWCNPISGHATLYWYQQILGQGPKLLIQFQNNGVVDDSQLPKDRFSAERLKGVDSTLKIQPAKLEDSAVYLCASTTNGLQNTEAFFGQGTRLTVV.

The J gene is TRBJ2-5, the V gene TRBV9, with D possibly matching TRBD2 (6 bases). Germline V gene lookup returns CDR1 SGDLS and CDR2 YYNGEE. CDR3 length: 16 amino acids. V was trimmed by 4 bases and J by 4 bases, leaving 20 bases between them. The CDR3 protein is CASSPTDGAGGETQYF. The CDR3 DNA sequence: TGTGCCAGCAGCCCGACCGATGGAGCGGGTGGAGAGACCCAGTACTTC.

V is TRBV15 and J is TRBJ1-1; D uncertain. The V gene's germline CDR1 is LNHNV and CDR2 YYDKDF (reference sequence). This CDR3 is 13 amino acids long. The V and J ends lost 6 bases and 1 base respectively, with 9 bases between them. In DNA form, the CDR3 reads TGTGCCACCAGAACCGACCGGAACACTGAAGCTTTCTTT. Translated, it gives CATRTDRNTEAFF.

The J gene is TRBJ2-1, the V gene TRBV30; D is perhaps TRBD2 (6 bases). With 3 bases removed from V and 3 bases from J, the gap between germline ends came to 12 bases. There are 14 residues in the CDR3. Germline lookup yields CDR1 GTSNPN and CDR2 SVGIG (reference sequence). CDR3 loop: CAWSARLDYNEQFF. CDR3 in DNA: TGTGCCTGGAGCGCAAGACTAGACTACAATGAGCAGTTCTTC.

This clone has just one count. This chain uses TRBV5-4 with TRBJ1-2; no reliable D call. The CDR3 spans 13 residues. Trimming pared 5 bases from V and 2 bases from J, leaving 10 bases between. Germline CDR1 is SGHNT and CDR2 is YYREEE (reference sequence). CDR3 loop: CASSSPGNYGYTF. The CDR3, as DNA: TGTGCCAGCAGTTCGCCTGGGAACTATGGCTACACCTTC.

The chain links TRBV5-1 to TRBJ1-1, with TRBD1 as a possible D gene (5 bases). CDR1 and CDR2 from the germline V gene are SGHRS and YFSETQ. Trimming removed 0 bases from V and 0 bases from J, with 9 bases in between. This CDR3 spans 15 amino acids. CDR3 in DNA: TGCGCCAGCAGCTTGGAAGGGACGGTGAACACTGAAGCTTTCTTT. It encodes CASSLEGTVNTEAFF.

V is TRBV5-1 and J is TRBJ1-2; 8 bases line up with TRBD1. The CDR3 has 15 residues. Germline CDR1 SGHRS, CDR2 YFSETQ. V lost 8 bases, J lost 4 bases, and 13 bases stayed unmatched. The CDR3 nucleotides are TGCGCCAGTCATGACCGGGACAGGCGACTCTATGGCTACACCTTC. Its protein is CASHDRDRRLYGYTF.

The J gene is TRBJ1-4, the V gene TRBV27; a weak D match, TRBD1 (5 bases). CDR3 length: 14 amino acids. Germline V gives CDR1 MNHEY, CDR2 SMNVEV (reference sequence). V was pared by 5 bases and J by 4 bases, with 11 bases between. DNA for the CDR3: TGTGCCAGCAGTAGGCAGGGCTTTAATGAAAAACTGTTTTTT. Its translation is CASSRQGFNEKLFF.

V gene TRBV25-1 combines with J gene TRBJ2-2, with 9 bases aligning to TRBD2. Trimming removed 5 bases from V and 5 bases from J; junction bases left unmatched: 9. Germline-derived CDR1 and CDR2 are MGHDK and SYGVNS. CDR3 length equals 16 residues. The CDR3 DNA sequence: TGTGCCAGCAGTCGTGGTAGCGGGAGAGAAACCGGGGAGCTGTTTTTT. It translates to CASSRGSGRETGELFF.

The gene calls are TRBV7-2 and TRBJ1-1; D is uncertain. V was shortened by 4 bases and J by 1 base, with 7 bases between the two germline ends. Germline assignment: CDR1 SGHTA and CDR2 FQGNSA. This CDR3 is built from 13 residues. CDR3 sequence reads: CASSSARNTEAFF. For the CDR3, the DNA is TGTGCCAGCAGCTCGGCCAGGAACACTGAAGCTTTCTTT.